This TCR beta chain appears in the sequencing data of a study of blood T cell dynamics during melanoma immunotherapy. J was trimmed by 6 bases and V by 3 bases; bases with no gene match: 4. The CDR3 consists of 14 residues. From germline, CDR1 is LNHDA and CDR2 SQIVND (reference sequence). Profiled with immunoSEQ multiplex PCR; TCRdb holds only in-frame clones, not every one. The sample yields tens of thousands of clones, around nine tenths seen once. Documented time point: pre-treatment baseline. The V call is TRBV19, the J call TRBJ1-5; TRBD1 agrees at 8 bases. Material: blood, obtained from a patient treated with checkpoint blockade. This receptor was identified in a human donor with melanoma. The CDR3 region has the DNA TGTGCCAGTAGTATCGGCGACAGGGGTCAGCCCCAGCATTTT. Translated: CASSIGDRGQPQHF.